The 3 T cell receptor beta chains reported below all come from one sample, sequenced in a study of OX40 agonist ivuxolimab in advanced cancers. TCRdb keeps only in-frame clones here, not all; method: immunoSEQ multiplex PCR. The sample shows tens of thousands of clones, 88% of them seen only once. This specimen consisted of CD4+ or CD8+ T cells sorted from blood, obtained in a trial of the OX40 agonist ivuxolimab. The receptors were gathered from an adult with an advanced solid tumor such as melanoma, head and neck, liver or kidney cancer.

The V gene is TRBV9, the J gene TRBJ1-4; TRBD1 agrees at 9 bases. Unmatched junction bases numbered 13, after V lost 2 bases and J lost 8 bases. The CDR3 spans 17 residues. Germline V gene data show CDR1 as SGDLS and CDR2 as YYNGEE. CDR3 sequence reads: CASSVDPPGQGYEKLFF. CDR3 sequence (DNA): TGTGCCAGCAGCGTCGATCCCCCGGGACAGGGTTACGAAAAACTGTTTTTT.

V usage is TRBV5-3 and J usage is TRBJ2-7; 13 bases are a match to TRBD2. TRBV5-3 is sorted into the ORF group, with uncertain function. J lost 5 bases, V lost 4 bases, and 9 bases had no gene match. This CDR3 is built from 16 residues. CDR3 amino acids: CARSPRGTSGKHEQYF. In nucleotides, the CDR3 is TGTGCCAGAAGCCCTCGAGGGACTAGCGGGAAGCACGAGCAGTACTTC.

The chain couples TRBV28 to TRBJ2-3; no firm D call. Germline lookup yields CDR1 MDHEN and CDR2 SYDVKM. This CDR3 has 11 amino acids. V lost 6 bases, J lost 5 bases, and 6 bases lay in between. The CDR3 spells CASSHKDTQYF. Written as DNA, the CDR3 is TGTGCCAGCAGCCACAAAGATACGCAGTATTTT.